The source of this T cell receptor beta chain is a study of cytomegalovirus exposure and HLA in healthy donors. This PCR relied on a set of 60 Vbeta primers and 13 Jbeta primers. Profiling relied on immunoSEQ multiplex PCR, and the TCRdb table lists in-frame clones only, not all of them. Its table records around 150,000 clones. The CDR3 loop spans 16 amino acids. The germline CDR1 and CDR2 sequences are MNHEY and SMNVEV (reference sequence). V shed 10 bases and J 7 bases; nucleotides not matched to a gene: 19. This sequence was found in a man aged 35 to 55 in good health and CMV-seronegative. V gene TRBV27 combines with J gene TRBJ1-3, with 7 bases lining up with TRBD1. The sequenced sample consisted of PBMCs. The CDR3 region is CATLSRVTGEENTIYF. The CDR3 bases are TGTGCCACCTTGTCAAGGGTCACAGGGGAAGAGAACACCATATATTTT.